This T cell receptor beta chain was recovered during a study of CXCR3-negative and CXCR3-positive naive CD8 T cells. The TRB cDNA libraries were prepared by 5' RACE with UMI labels. From its re-call of the 5' RACE reads, TCRdb lists each CDR3 protein once, without DNA. Its table records some 50,000 distinct CDR3 sequences. The study, taken as a whole, reports: Against CXCR3-negative naive cells, CXCR3-positive naive cells showed more hydrophobic TRB CDR3s.

On this clonotype: Its antigen remains unknown.

This CDR3 has 15 residues. Germline CDR1 and CDR2: DFQATT and SNEGSKA (reference sequence). The sequenced sample was naive CXCR3- CD8+ T cells from blood. Subset specified: CD45RO-CCR7+CD27+CD95- naive CD8+ T cells lacking CXCR3 (TNR3-). The sequence was obtained from a human donor in good health. Some clones in this sample may be carry-over from other donors' samples. The genes are TRBV20-1 and TRBJ1-6; without DNA, the TCRdb call of TRBD1 cannot be checked. This CDR3 reads CSASEGGGGNSPLHF.